This T cell receptor beta chain emerged from a study of T cells in Graves' hyperthyroidism and ophthalmopathy. Amplified TCR beta CDR3 regions derived from RNA transcripts. The HTBI primer set drove a first-round RT-PCR of the TCR CDR3. MiXCR, applied by TCRdb to the multiplex PCR reads, yields one record per CDR3 protein. The sample includes 250,000 or so distinct CDR3 sequences, approximately 14% seen only once; the top ten take about 33%. The V end lost 2 bases, the J end lost 5 bases, and 11 bases lay between the germline ends. The V gene's germline CDR1 is KGHDR and CDR2 SFDVKD. The CDR3 spans 14 residues. There are a few counts of this clonotype. What it recognizes is unknown. Diagnoses used clinical symptoms, serum thyroxine and TRAb, thyroid ultrasound and orbital computed tomography. The source of the PBMCs was approximately 9.5 ml of fresh peripheral blood. Notes on the study in general: Most clonotypes expanded in thyroid above 0.001 were likewise present in blood.

The sequencing sample was made of blood. The chain couples TRBV24-1 to TRBJ1-2; weak D call: TRBD1 (6 bases). This TCR derives from a woman between 50 and 59 years old with Graves' hyperthyroidism that later progressed to Graves' ophthalmopathy. CDR3 nucleotide sequence: TGTGCCACCAGTGATTCAGGAGGGGGGTATGGCTACACCTTC. It yields the protein CATSDSGGGYGYTF.